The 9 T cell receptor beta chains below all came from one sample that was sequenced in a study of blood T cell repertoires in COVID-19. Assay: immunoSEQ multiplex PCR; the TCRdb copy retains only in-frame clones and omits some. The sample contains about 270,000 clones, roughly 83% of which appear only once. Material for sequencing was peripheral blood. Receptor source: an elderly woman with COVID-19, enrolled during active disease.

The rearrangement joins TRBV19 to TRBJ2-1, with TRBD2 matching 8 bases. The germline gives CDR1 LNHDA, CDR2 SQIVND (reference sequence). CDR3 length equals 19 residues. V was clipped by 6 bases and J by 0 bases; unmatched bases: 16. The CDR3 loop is CASSSPPGGLLSSYNEQFF. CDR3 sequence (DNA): TGTGCCAGTAGCTCTCCTCCGGGGGGGCTTCTCAGCTCCTACAATGAGCAGTTCTTC.

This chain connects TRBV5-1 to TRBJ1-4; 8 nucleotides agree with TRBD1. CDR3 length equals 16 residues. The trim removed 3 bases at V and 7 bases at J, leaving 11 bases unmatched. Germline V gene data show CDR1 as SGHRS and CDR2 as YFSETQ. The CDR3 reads CASSSGGGTGGEKLFF. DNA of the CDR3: TGCGCCAGCAGCTCCGGAGGAGGGACAGGTGGTGAAAAACTGTTTTTT.

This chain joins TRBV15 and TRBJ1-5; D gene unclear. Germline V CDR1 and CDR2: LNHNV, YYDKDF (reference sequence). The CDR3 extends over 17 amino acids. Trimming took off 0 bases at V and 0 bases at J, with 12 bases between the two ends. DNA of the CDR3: TGTGCCACCAGCAGAGATCTCTTAGCAGTTAGCAATCAGCCCCAGCATTTT. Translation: CATSRDLLAVSNQPQHF.

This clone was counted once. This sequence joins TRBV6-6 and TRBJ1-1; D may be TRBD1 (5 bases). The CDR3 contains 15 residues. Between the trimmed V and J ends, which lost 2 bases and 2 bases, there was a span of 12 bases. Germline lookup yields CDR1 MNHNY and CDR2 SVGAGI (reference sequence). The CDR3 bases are TGTGCCAGCAGTTACGGTGGGGGGGGTAACACTGAAGCTTTCTTT. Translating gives CASSYGGGGNTEAFF.

Here the CDR3 DNA reads TGTGCCAGCAGTTCAAAAGAGGGCGGTGAAAAACTGTTTTTT. Translation: CASSSKEGGEKLFF. The chain combines TRBV6-5 with TRBJ1-4; D unclear. The CDR3 runs to 14 residues. CDR1 is MNHEY and CDR2 is SVGAGI in the germline V gene. Trimming removed 4 bases at V and 7 bases at J, with 13 bases between.

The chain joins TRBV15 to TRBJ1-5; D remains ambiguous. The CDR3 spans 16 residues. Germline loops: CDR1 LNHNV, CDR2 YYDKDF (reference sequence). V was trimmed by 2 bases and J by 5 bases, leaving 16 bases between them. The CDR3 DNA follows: TGTGCCACCAGCAGATTTTTGAAAGATACGGATCAGCCCCAGCATTTT. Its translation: CATSRFLKDTDQPQHF.

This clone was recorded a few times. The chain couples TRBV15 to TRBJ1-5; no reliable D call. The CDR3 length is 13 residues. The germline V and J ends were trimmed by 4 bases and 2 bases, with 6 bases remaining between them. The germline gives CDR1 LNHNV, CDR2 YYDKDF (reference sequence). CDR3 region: CATSTQGNQPQHF. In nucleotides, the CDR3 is TGTGCCACCAGCACGCAGGGCAATCAGCCCCAGCATTTT.

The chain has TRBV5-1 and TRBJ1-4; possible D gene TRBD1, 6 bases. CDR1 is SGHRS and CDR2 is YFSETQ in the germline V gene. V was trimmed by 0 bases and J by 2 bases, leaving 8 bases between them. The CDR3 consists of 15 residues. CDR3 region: CASSLAQGTNEKLFF. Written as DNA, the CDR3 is TGCGCCAGCAGCTTGGCTCAGGGGACTAATGAAAAACTGTTTTTT.

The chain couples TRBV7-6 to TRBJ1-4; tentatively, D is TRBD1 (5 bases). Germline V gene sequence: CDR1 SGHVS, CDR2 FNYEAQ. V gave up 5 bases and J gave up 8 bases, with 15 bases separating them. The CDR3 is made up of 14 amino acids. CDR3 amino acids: CASSLRAGSEKLFF. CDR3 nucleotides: TGTGCCAGCAGCCTCAGGGCAGGTTCAGAAAAACTGTTTTTT.